The 9 T cell receptor beta chains reported below all come from one sample, sequenced in a study of cytomegalovirus exposure and HLA in healthy donors. Some clones are missing from TCRdb's copy, which holds only in-frame ones; the method was immunoSEQ multiplex PCR. The top ten hold approximately 1.5% of the sample, which has some 70,000 clones, approximately 90% seen once. The specimen sequenced was PBMCs. These receptor sequences come from a woman aged 18-35 years in good health and CMV-seronegative.

V is TRBV18 and J is TRBJ1-1, with TRBD1 matching 10 bases. The CDR3 contains 12 residues. V shed 4 bases and J 11 bases; nucleotides not matched to a gene: 4. Germline V CDR1 and CDR2: KGHSH, LQKENI. CDR3 protein: CASSLDRGSAFF. CDR3 sequence (DNA): TGTGCCAGCTCACTGGACAGGGGGTCGGCTTTCTTT.

J is TRBJ1-2 and V is TRBV6-7; tentatively, D is TRBD1 (5 bases). TRBV6-7 is an ORF; its function is uncertain. CDR3 length: 14 residues. The V and J ends lost 3 bases and 8 bases respectively, with 16 bases between them. CDR3 DNA sequence: TGTGCCAGCAGTTATATTAAGGGGTTCGGGGGCTACACCTTC. Amino acids: CASSYIKGFGGYTF.

CDR3 coding DNA: TGTGCCAGCTCACCAGCCAGGGGACAGGGGGCAAACGAGCAGTACTTC. Amino acids: CASSPARGQGANEQYF. The chain has TRBV18 and TRBJ2-7, with 12 bases matching TRBD1. With 2 bases clipped from V and 5 bases from J, the junction kept 7 bases outside the gene matches. The CDR3 covers 16 residues. Germline V gene data show CDR1 as KGHSH and CDR2 as LQKENI.

V and J are TRBV5-4 and TRBJ2-3; 8 bases map to TRBD2. Germline assignment: CDR1 SGHNT and CDR2 YYREEE (reference sequence). The CDR3 has 16 residues. Unmatched junction bases numbered 9, after V lost 0 bases and J lost 6 bases. The CDR3, as DNA: TGTGCCAGCAGCTTGGTTGGCGGGAGGCCCCAGGATACGCAGTATTTT. It encodes CASSLVGGRPQDTQYF. Full variable domain (missing parts from reference TRBV5-4 and TRBJ2-3): ETGVTQSPTHLIKTRGQQVTLRCSSQSGHNTVSWYQQALGQGPQFIFQYYREEENGRGNFPPRFSGLQFPNYSSELNVNALELDDSALYLCASSLVGGRPQDTQYFGPGTRLTVL.

The rearrangement joins TRBV27 to TRBJ2-7; D is possibly TRBD2 (6 bases). CDR3 length: 13 amino acids. The V gene lost 2 bases and the J gene lost 6 bases, with 11 bases spanning the gap. Germline V CDR1 and CDR2: MNHEY, SMNVEV (reference sequence). The CDR3 region has the DNA TGTGCCAGCAGTTTAGCGGGGCCCGGCGAGCAGTACTTC. Translated, it gives CASSLAGPGEQYF.

The gene calls are TRBV27 and TRBJ2-4; D uncertain. Trimming removed 5 bases at V and 7 bases at J, with 12 bases between. Germline V gene sequence: CDR1 MNHEY, CDR2 SMNVEV (reference sequence). CDR3 size: 13 residues. DNA of the CDR3: TGTGCCAGCAGTCCCACCCTCAGGAACATTCAGTACTTC. Amino acids: CASSPTLRNIQYF.

The chain recombines TRBV4-3 with TRBJ1-6; no reliable D call. This CDR3 contains 17 residues. Germline lookup yields CDR1 LGHNA and CDR2 YSLEER. The ends were cut back, 0 bases at V and 2 bases at J, with 11 bases in the middle. CDR3 in DNA: TGCGCCAGCAGCCAAGAGTTAGCCGGCACCTATAATTCACCCCTCCACTTT. Its translation: CASSQELAGTYNSPLHF.

V usage is TRBV28 and J usage is TRBJ1-2, with 8 bases lining up with TRBD1. The V segment lost 6 bases and the J segment 7 bases; nucleotides outside the gene matches: 4. The V gene's germline CDR1 is MDHEN and CDR2 SYDVKM. The CDR3 spans 12 residues. CDR3 amino acids: CASRGQGRGYTF. The CDR3 DNA reads TGTGCCAGCAGAGGACAGGGTCGTGGCTACACCTTC.

This chain connects TRBV7-2 to TRBJ2-5, with 9 bases that match TRBD2. In germline, CDR1 is SGHTA, CDR2 FQGNSA. V shed 1 base and J 3 bases; nucleotides not matched to a gene: 6. This CDR3 has 16 residues. CDR3 in amino acids: CASSLVGAGGKETQYF. In DNA form, the CDR3 reads TGTGCCAGCAGCTTAGTCGGCGCGGGAGGGAAAGAGACCCAGTACTTC.